This T cell receptor (beta chain) was recorded in a study of cytomegalovirus exposure and HLA in healthy donors. Germline V gene sequence: CDR1 KGHSH, CDR2 LQKENI. Deletions cut 5 bases from V and 4 bases from J, with 14 bases between. The CDR3 extends over 14 amino acids. PCR was performed using 60 Vbeta and 13 Jbeta primers. Profiling relied on immunoSEQ multiplex PCR, and the TCRdb table lists in-frame clones only, not all of them. The data contain 90,000 or so clones, under 85% of them seen just once; the ten biggest clones take up about 1.9%. The TCR comes from a boy between 5 and 17 years old in good health and CMV-seronegative. The chain links TRBV18 to TRBJ1-1; TRBD1 might be the D (5 bases). The sequencing sample was made of PBMCs. Written as DNA, the CDR3 is TGTGCCAGCTCAAAGGGGCCGGTGGGCACTGAAGCTTTCTTT. It encodes CASSKGPVGTEAFF. Variable domain in full (rest from reference TRBV18 and TRBJ1-1): NAGVMQNPRHLVRRRGQEARLRCSPMKGHSHVYWYRQLPEEGLKFMVYLQKENIIDESGMPKERFSAEFPKEGPSILRIQQVVRGDSAAYFCASSKGPVGTEAFFGQGTRLTVV.